Below are 22 T cell receptor beta chains sequenced from a single sample in a study of shared clonotypes between healthy human individuals. TCRdb keeps only in-frame clones here, not all; method: immunoSEQ multiplex PCR. The table lists some 2,100,000 clones, approximately 96% of them singletons. Specimen: naive CD4+ T cells sorted from blood. Regarding subset: CD45RA+ positively selected. All receptors come from a man aged 18 to 29 in good health.

The V gene is TRBV10-3, the J gene TRBJ2-7; a weak D match, TRBD2 (6 bases). V was clipped by 2 bases and J by 3 bases, with 8 bases between them. Germline values: CDR1 ENHRY, CDR2 SYGVKD. The CDR3 covers 13 residues. Here the CDR3 DNA reads TGTGCCATCAGTGAGCGGCGGGGCTACGAGCAGTACTTC. Translation gives CAISERRGYEQYF.

The table lists this clone with a few counts. The chain employs TRBV19 and TRBJ1-6; 8 positions agree with TRBD1. The CDR3 has 16 amino acids. With 4 bases clipped from V and 3 bases from J, the junction kept 5 bases outside the gene matches. Looked up from germline, CDR1 is LNHDA and CDR2 is SQIVND (reference sequence). This CDR3 reads CASSTLTGGYNSPLHF. DNA of the CDR3: TGTGCCAGTAGTACCCTAACAGGGGGCTATAATTCACCCCTCCACTTT.

The rearrangement uses TRBV10-3 and TRBJ1-4; the D is unclear. The CDR3 is made up of 13 amino acids. The V end was cut by 0 bases, the J end by 8 bases, with 7 bases between. In germline, CDR1 is ENHRY, CDR2 SYGVKD. Here the CDR3 DNA reads TGTGCCATCAGTGAGTCGTCGTTAGAAAAACTGTTTTTT. This translates into CAISESSLEKLFF.

The chain is built from TRBV6-6 and TRBJ2-7; 13 bases map to TRBD2. The CDR3 has 14 amino acids. CDR1 and CDR2 from the germline V gene are MNHNY and SVGAGI (reference sequence). V lost 8 bases to trimming and J lost 6 bases; unmatched junction nucleotides: 7. In DNA form, the CDR3 reads TGTGCCAGCTCAAGGACTAGCGGGAGTTTCGAGCAGTACTTC. The encoded protein is CASSRTSGSFEQYF.

The V and J genes are TRBV4-3 and TRBJ2-3; the D is unclear. CDR3 length: 15 amino acids. Trimming took off 0 bases at V and 2 bases at J, with 9 bases between the two ends. CDR1 LGHNA and CDR2 YSLEER come from the germline V gene. The CDR3 region has the DNA TGCGCCAGCAGCCAAGAAAGGATGATCACAGATACGCAGTATTTT. Amino acids: CASSQERMITDTQYF.

The chain joins TRBV7-9 to TRBJ2-3, with 7 bases lining up with TRBD2. The germline gives CDR1 SEHNR, CDR2 FQNEAQ (reference sequence). The CDR3 extends over 12 amino acids. V lost 11 bases to trimming and J lost 4 bases; unmatched junction nucleotides: 6. The CDR3 nucleotides read TGTGCCTGCCCGGGGAGGGCAGATACGCAGTATTTT. Its protein product is CACPGRADTQYF.

The chain links TRBV28 to TRBJ1-5; 7 nucleotides match TRBD1. This CDR3 has 15 amino acids. J gave up 0 bases and V 7 bases, and 6 bases lay outside the gene matches. Germline V gene sequence: CDR1 MDHEN, CDR2 SYDVKM. The CDR3 nucleotides read TGTGCCAGCACCTCAGGGGGGGTTAGCAATCAGCCCCAGCATTTT. Its protein is CASTSGGVSNQPQHF.

The chain carries TRBV6-5 and TRBJ1-1; D might be TRBD1 (5 bases). V was pared by 5 bases and J by 7 bases, with 17 bases between. CDR1 is MNHEY, CDR2 SVGAGI, per germline. The CDR3 has 14 residues. The CDR3 region is CASSLRGEGYEAFF. The DNA for the CDR3 is TGTGCCAGCAGTCTGAGGGGCGAGGGGTATGAAGCTTTCTTT.

The rearrangement joins TRBV5-1 to TRBJ1-2, with D hard to call. Germline CDR1 SGHRS, CDR2 YFSETQ. The ends were cut back, 10 bases at V and 4 bases at J, with 17 bases in the middle. The CDR3 length is 13 residues. The CDR3 bases are TGCGCCGCTTGTCCGGATTTGTCCTATGGCTACACCTTC. Translating it yields CAACPDLSYGYTF.

Regarding this clone: The identical CDR3 is also encoded by other nucleotide sequences in the sample. CDR3: CASSGRQGGEKLFF. For the CDR3, the DNA is TGTGCCAGCAGCGGAAGACAGGGTGGTGAAAAACTGTTTTTT. The chain links TRBV9 to TRBJ1-4; 7 nucleotides line up with TRBD1. After removal of 3 bases from V and 7 bases from J, the junction contained 6 bases not matched to a gene. The CDR3 is 14 residues long. Per the germline V gene, CDR1 is SGDLS and CDR2 is YYNGEE.

The count of this clone is one. CDR3 sequence: CASSEFRAGEQYF. The DNA of the CDR3 is TGTGCCAGCAGTGAATTCAGGGCGGGAGAGCAGTACTTC. This sequence joins TRBV2 and TRBJ2-7, with a tentative D call TRBD2 (6 bases). This CDR3 contains 13 residues. The V end lost 2 bases, the J end lost 7 bases, and 12 bases lay between the germline ends. From germline, CDR1 is SNHLY and CDR2 FYNNEI.

The J gene is TRBJ2-1, the V gene TRBV2; 8 bases agree with TRBD2. This CDR3 contains 12 residues. Germline CDR1 is SNHLY and CDR2 is FYNNEI. J lost 9 bases, V lost 7 bases, and 5 bases had no gene match. The CDR3 DNA is TGTGCCAGCAACAGACTAGCGAGTGAGCAGTTCTTC. It encodes CASNRLASEQFF.

The genes are TRBV2 and TRBJ1-6; D call uncertain. The CDR3 consists of 13 residues. V was cut by 7 bases and J by 7 bases, with 11 bases left in between. The V gene's germline CDR1 is SNHLY and CDR2 FYNNEI. The CDR3 bases are TGTGCCAGCACGGTTTTCAGGAATTCACCCCTCCACTTT. Translation gives CASTVFRNSPLHF.

The genes are TRBV13 and TRBJ1-3; the D is unclear. CDR1 and CDR2 (germline): PRHDT, FYEKMQ (reference sequence). V dropped 1 base and J dropped 0 bases, with 16 bases sitting between them. This CDR3 region has 18 residues. CDR3 sequence (DNA): TGTGCCAGCAGCTTAGTTCTGTTAGGGTCGAGCTCTGGAAACACCATATATTTT. It translates to CASSLVLLGSSSGNTIYF.

The rearrangement joins TRBV6-1 to TRBJ1-2, with unresolved D. Germline CDR1 and CDR2: MNHNS and SASEGT. V was pared by 3 bases and J by 7 bases, with 9 bases between. The CDR3 sequence is 12 residues long. CDR3 amino acids: CASSDPGPGYTF. The CDR3 DNA sequence: TGTGCCAGCAGTGACCCGGGCCCTGGCTACACCTTC.

This chain uses TRBV6-1 with TRBJ1-2; D possibly corresponds to TRBD1 (5 bases). Deletions cut 8 bases from V and 2 bases from J, with 18 bases between. The germline CDR1 and CDR2 sequences are MNHNS and SASEGT. The CDR3 runs 15 residues. The CDR3 DNA follows: TGTGCCAGCGAGCCTCCCGCCGGGACGAACTATGGCTACACCTTC. Its translation is CASEPPAGTNYGYTF.

The count of this clone is one. The gene calls are TRBV5-1 and TRBJ2-2, with 8 bases lining up with TRBD1. Germline CDR1 is SGHRS and CDR2 is YFSETQ. J lost 5 bases, V lost 4 bases, and 7 bases had no gene match. The CDR3 extends over 15 amino acids. CDR3 loop: CASSTDRAVTGELFF. For the CDR3, the DNA is TGCGCCAGCAGCACGGACAGGGCTGTGACCGGGGAGCTGTTTTTT.

The chain uses TRBV28 and TRBJ2-3, with a tentative D call TRBD2 (6 bases). The CDR3 has 12 residues. The V gene's germline CDR1 is MDHEN and CDR2 SYDVKM. The V end lost 2 bases, the J end lost 9 bases, and 9 bases lay between the germline ends. The CDR3 DNA is TGTGCCAGCAGTTTAGGGACTGAGACGCAGTATTTT. Translated: CASSLGTETQYF.

Here the CDR3 DNA reads TGTGCCAGCAGGCGGCAGGGGAACTATGGCTACACCTTC. It is translated as CASRRQGNYGYTF. The rearrangement uses TRBV27 and TRBJ1-2, with TRBD1 as a possible D gene (6 bases). The CDR3 is 13 amino acids. Trimming took off 6 bases at V and 2 bases at J, with 10 bases between the two ends. Germline V lookup: CDR1 MNHEY, CDR2 SMNVEV (reference sequence).

The CDR3 is CASSLSGGANQPQHF. CDR3 in DNA: TGTGCCAGCAGCTTATCAGGGGGCGCCAATCAGCCCCAGCATTTT. The genes are TRBV7-9 and TRBJ1-5, with TRBD1 identical over 8 bases. The CDR3 spans 15 residues. Trimming removed 2 bases from V and 3 bases from J; junction bases left unmatched: 3. Per the germline V gene, CDR1 is SEHNR and CDR2 is FQNEAQ (reference sequence). Based on the CDR3 plus reference TRBV7-9 and TRBJ1-5, the full variable domain is DTGVSQNPRHKITKRGQNVTFRCDPISEHNRLYWYRQTLGQGPEFLTYFQNEAQLEKSRLLSDRFSAERPKGSFSTLEIQRTEQGDSAMYLCASSLSGGANQPQHFGDGTRLSIL.

This chain's CDR3 is CASSDTGALNEQFF. Here the CDR3 DNA reads TGTGCCAGCAGTGACACTGGGGCCCTCAATGAGCAGTTCTTC. The gene calls are TRBV5-6 and TRBJ2-1, with D perhaps matching TRBD1 (5 bases). The CDR3 length is 14 residues. Looked up from germline, CDR1 is SGHDT and CDR2 is YYEEEE. Trimming removed 5 bases from V and 6 bases from J, with 15 bases in between.

The chain recombines TRBV4-2 with TRBJ2-2; a weak D match, TRBD1 (6 bases). The CDR3 runs 14 residues. Germline loops: CDR1 LGHNA, CDR2 YNFKEQ. Deletions cut 4 bases from V and 1 base from J, with 7 bases between. The CDR3 loop is CASSRTENTGELFF. The CDR3 DNA is TGTGCCAGCAGCCGGACAGAGAACACCGGGGAGCTGTTTTTT.